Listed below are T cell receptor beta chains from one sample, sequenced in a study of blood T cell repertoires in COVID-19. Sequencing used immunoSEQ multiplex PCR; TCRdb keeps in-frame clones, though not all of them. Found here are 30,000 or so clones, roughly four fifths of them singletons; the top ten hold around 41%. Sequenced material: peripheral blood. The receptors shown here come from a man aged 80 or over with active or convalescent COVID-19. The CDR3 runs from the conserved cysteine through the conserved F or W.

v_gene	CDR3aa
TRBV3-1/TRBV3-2	CASSQQGVNEQFF
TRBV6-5	CASSYSQGFDNSPLHF
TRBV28	CASRRRQQAYEQYF
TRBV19	CASGNPLAARDTQYF
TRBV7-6	CASSLGLAGPRPDTQYF
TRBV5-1	CASSLGLRMSTDTQYF
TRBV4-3	CASSQGGPRSSGVLGGELFF
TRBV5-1	CASSPSPGTGVYEQYF
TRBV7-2	CASSLASGSAYEQYF
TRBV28	CASSPGLAGGFYNEQFF
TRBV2	CASSANAIRDTIYF
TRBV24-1	CATSVGSGRENEQFF
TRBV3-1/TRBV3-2	CASSLSLAGNNEQFF
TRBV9	CASSVALAAGGTQYF
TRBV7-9	CASSSPGTGVYEQYF
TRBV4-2	CASSQGTSGRRETQYF
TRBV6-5	CASSPSGRGDNEQFF
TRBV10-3	CAISSQGALGNEQFF
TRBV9	CASTPGGTTSGNTIYF
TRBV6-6	CASSPREGGAGSYNEQFF
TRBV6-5	CASRKQRGPNEQFF
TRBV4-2	CASSQDNSRDGYTF
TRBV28	CASQLTSGTGEDTQYF
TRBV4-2	CASSQDWGLAAQSSYEQYF
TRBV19	CASSGRGQETQYF
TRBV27	CASRRLGGNDEQYF
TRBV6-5	CASSYAGGETQYF
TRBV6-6	CASSYGQDYNEQFF
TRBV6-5	CASSRQVNEQFF
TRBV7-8	CASSPVGGRGEAFF
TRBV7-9	CANESPGEKLFF
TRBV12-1	CASSSSGTSGLPFTDTQYF
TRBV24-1	CATSDPAGGNEQFF
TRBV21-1	CASSNSYGYTF
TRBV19	CATAGRGLAKNIQYF
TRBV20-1	CSASHGETQYF
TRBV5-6	CASRRSGTGIPGELFF
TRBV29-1	CSVDRAGTEAFF
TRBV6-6	CASSRPIAGGGTDTQYF
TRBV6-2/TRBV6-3	CASSYLQGRPDTQYF
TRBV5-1	CASQAGRGQYTDTQYF
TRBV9	CASSAGPGQNREQYF
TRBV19	CASRARGTGDEQYF
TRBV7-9	CASSLLTSGDEQFF
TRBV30	CAWSTVGEQFF
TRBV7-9	CASSLAGGPFKEQYF
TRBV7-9	CASSFPGQGAGGYTF
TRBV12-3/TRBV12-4	CASTSQIYYGYTF